What follows are 17 T cell receptor beta chains derived from one specimen sequenced in a study of blood T cell repertoires in COVID-19. Libraries were prepared by immunoSEQ multiplex PCR; TCRdb keeps only in-frame clonotypes and omits some of them. The data show under 150,000 clones, with approximately 91% seen just once and almost 8.5% held by the top ten. Sequenced input: peripheral blood. The source is a woman aged 70 to 79 who had recovered from COVID-19.

This CDR3 is CASSSNTGRTSLTDTQYF. The CDR3 region has the DNA TGTGCCAGCAGCTCTAATACCGGGCGGACTAGCCTAACAGATACGCAGTATTTT. The chain couples TRBV13 to TRBJ2-3, with TRBD2 matching over 8 bases. Germline-derived CDR1 and CDR2 are PRHDT and FYEKMQ (reference sequence). V trimming: 4 bases; J trimming: 3 bases; junction bases outside the gene matches: 15. The CDR3 runs 18 residues.

The J gene is TRBJ2-1, the V gene TRBV5-4; D is perhaps TRBD2 (5 bases). The germline V and J ends were trimmed by 2 bases and 6 bases, with 6 bases remaining between them. The CDR3 has 12 residues. Germline assignment: CDR1 SGHNT and CDR2 YYREEE (reference sequence). CDR3 amino acids: CASSFGINEQFF. CDR3 coding DNA: TGTGCCAGCAGCTTCGGGATCAATGAGCAGTTCTTC.

The J gene is TRBJ1-5, the V gene TRBV19; D is possibly TRBD1 (5 bases). V was trimmed by 4 bases and J by 4 bases, leaving 11 bases between them. Per the germline V gene, CDR1 is LNHDA and CDR2 is SQIVND (reference sequence). This CDR3 is built from 14 residues. The CDR3 region is CASSRRDRNQPQHF. In nucleotides, the CDR3 is TGTGCCAGTAGTAGAAGAGACAGAAATCAGCCCCAGCATTTT.

The gene calls are TRBV20-1 and TRBJ1-2; D is undetermined. Deletions cut 5 bases from V and 8 bases from J, with 9 bases between. The CDR3 contains 10 residues. In germline, CDR1 is DFQATT, CDR2 SNEGSKA (reference sequence). CDR3 residues: CSAYEGGYTF. CDR3 DNA sequence: TGCAGTGCTTACGAGGGCGGCTACACCTTC.

CDR3 protein: CASSLRGTDYSYEQYF. The CDR3 DNA reads TGTGCCAGCAGCTTAAGGGGGACAGACTACTCCTACGAGCAGTACTTC. The rearrangement uses TRBV7-2 and TRBJ2-7; TRBD1 aligns across 7 bases. Germline V gene lookup returns CDR1 SGHTA and CDR2 FQGNSA. CDR3 length: 16 amino acids. J lost 0 bases, V lost 2 bases, and 7 bases had no gene match.

This clone turned up a few times. The chain carries TRBV7-9 and TRBJ1-1, with D possibly TRBD1 on 5 matching bases. CDR3 length: 12 amino acids. Germline CDR1 SEHNR, CDR2 FQNEAQ (reference sequence). Trimming shortened V by 7 bases and J by 11 bases, and 17 bases separated the two germline ends. CDR3 nucleotides: TGTGCCAGCACCTTCGATGGGGCGCGGGCTTTCTTT. Translation gives CASTFDGARAFF.

CDR3 nucleotides: TGTGCCAGCAGCCGCCGGGGGGGCACTGAAGCTTTCTTT. It encodes CASSRRGGTEAFF. This chain uses TRBV7-8 with TRBJ1-1; D perhaps matches TRBD1 (5 bases). The CDR3 length is 13 residues. The germline V and J ends were trimmed by 5 bases and 4 bases, with 11 bases remaining between them. Germline CDR1 and CDR2: SGHVS and FQNEAQ.

J is TRBJ1-5 and V is TRBV28; 8 positions agree with TRBD1. The J segment lost 0 bases and the V segment lost 5 bases, leaving 6 bases of the junction unmatched. The CDR3 loop spans 16 amino acids. CDR1 and CDR2 (germline): MDHEN, SYDVKM. The CDR3: CASSMTGDYSNQPQHF. CDR3 nucleotides: TGTGCCAGCAGTATGACAGGGGATTATAGCAATCAGCCCCAGCATTTT.

Only one count was recorded for this clone. The chain combines TRBV19 with TRBJ1-2; D not certain. The ends were cut back, 3 bases at V and 4 bases at J, with 9 bases in the middle. Germline CDR1 LNHDA, CDR2 SQIVND (reference sequence). The CDR3 length is 13 residues. CDR3 residues: CASSMAGVYGYTF. CDR3 nucleotides: TGTGCCAGTAGTATGGCCGGGGTCTATGGCTACACCTTC.

The chain has TRBV18 and TRBJ1-1; weak D call: TRBD1 (6 bases). CDR3 length: 16 amino acids. Trimming removed 0 bases at V and 6 bases at J, with 17 bases between. CDR1 is KGHSH, CDR2 LQKENI, per germline. The CDR3 coding sequence is TGTGCCAGCTCACCACCGCGGGGGCAAGAGAAGGCTGAAGCTTTCTTT. This sequence encodes CASSPPRGQEKAEAFF.

CDR3 in DNA: TGTGCCAGCAGCGCCCGGACAGGGTTCGGGGAGCTGTTTTTT. Its protein product is CASSARTGFGELFF. This chain uses TRBV11-3 with TRBJ2-2; 8 nucleotides agree with TRBD1. V shed 5 bases, J shed 7 bases, and the junction held 6 bases outside the gene matches. CDR3 length equals 14 residues. Germline loops: CDR1 SGHNT, CDR2 YENEEA.

The rearrangement links TRBV5-6 to TRBJ2-6; D remains unclear. The CDR3 has 17 amino acids. Germline loops: CDR1 SGHDT, CDR2 YYEEEE. V lost 0 bases to trimming and J lost 0 bases, with 10 bases between them. In DNA, the CDR3 is TGTGCCAGCAGCTTGGGCAGGCGAGTCTCTGGGGCCAACGTCCTGACTTTC. Residues: CASSLGRRVSGANVLTF.

In its sample, this clone was seen a few times. The chain is built from TRBV7-9 and TRBJ1-6; possible D gene TRBD1, 6 bases. Germline values: CDR1 SEHNR, CDR2 FQNEAQ (reference sequence). Trimming removed 5 bases from V and 6 bases from J, with 17 bases in between. This CDR3 is built from 16 residues. Here the CDR3 reads CASSDNPGQSNSPLHF. The CDR3 DNA is TGTGCCAGCAGCGATAATCCGGGACAAAGTAATTCACCCCTCCACTTT.

The chain is built from TRBV13 and TRBJ2-5; D possibly corresponds to TRBD1 (5 bases). In germline, CDR1 is PRHDT, CDR2 FYEKMQ (reference sequence). The CDR3 has 15 amino acids. Trimming took 1 base from V and 4 from J, leaving 13 bases between them. DNA for the CDR3: TGTGCCAGCAGCTTAGTGCAGGGCTTTCGAGAGACCCAGTACTTC. Translating gives CASSLVQGFRETQYF.

The CDR3 here is CASSSDRLNEQFF. The CDR3, as DNA: TGTGCCAGCAGTTCGGACAGGCTCAATGAGCAGTTCTTC. V gene TRBV12-3 or TRBV12-4 combines with J gene TRBJ2-1; the match to TRBD1 covers 7 bases. V trimming: 4 bases; J trimming: 6 bases; junction bases outside the gene matches: 3. The CDR3 length is 13 residues.

The DNA for the CDR3 is TGTGCCAGCAGTTTGAGGGATGAGCAGTTCTTC. Translation: CASSLRDEQFF. The gene calls are TRBV12-3 or TRBV12-4 and TRBJ2-1; perhaps TRBD2 as D (5 bases). The CDR3 loop spans 11 amino acids. Trimming pared 3 bases from V and 8 bases from J, leaving 5 bases between.

The chain employs TRBV10-3 and TRBJ2-1; 7 bases line up with TRBD2. The trim removed 10 bases at V and 0 bases at J, leaving 6 bases unmatched. Germline V lookup: CDR1 ENHRY, CDR2 SYGVKD. This CDR3 is 14 amino acids long. CDR3 region: CATRGGGSYNEQFF. CDR3 in DNA: TGTGCCACCCGGGGCGGGGGCTCCTACAATGAGCAGTTCTTC.